The 24 T cell receptor beta chains reported below all come from one sample, sequenced in a study of STAT3 mutations in large granular lymphocyte leukemia. These TCRs' antigens remain unknown. Data came from immunoSEQ multiplex PCR; TCRdb stores just in-frame clones and leaves some out. The sample has 40,000 to 50,000 clones, roughly 81% seen once. Study results and caveats: In T-cell large granular lymphocyte leukemia, about half of patients showed multiple immunodominant subclonotypes.

The specimen was PBMCs. All receptors derive from a human donor with T large granular lymphocyte leukemia. Some clones in this sample may be carry-over from other donors' samples.

The chain recombines TRBV7-9 with TRBJ2-3; 11 bases line up with TRBD1. The germline gives CDR1 SEHNR, CDR2 FQNEAQ (reference sequence). The V gene end was trimmed by 6 bases and the J gene end by 2 bases; junction bases not matched to a gene: 7. The CDR3 extends over 16 amino acids. CDR3 loop: CASSQGTGGPTDTQYF. In DNA form, the CDR3 reads TGTGCCAGCAGTCAAGGGACAGGGGGTCCCACAGATACGCAGTATTTT.

V usage is TRBV29-1 and J usage is TRBJ1-1, with D tentatively TRBD1 (5 bases). The length of the CDR3 is 15 residues. Germline loops: CDR1 SQVTM, CDR2 ANQGSEA. Trimming took 4 bases from V and 0 from J, leaving 15 bases between them. CDR3 sequence reads: CSVGVNGGMNTEAFF. CDR3 DNA: TGCAGCGTTGGGGTCAATGGGGGGATGAACACTGAAGCTTTCTTT.

This clone was detected a few times. This rearrangement joins TRBV14 to TRBJ1-4; D unclear. The CDR3 has 18 residues. The germline V gene has CDR1 SGHDN and CDR2 FVKESK. V shed 1 base and J shed 8 bases, with 23 bases lying between them. The CDR3 nucleotides are TGTGCCAGCAGCCAAGGTGTTGGGGTTGTCACGACGGGGGAAAAACTGTTTTTT. Protein product: CASSQGVGVVTTGEKLFF.

This clone has just one count. This rearrangement joins TRBV18 to TRBJ2-7; 9 nucleotides line up with TRBD1. The ends lost 5 bases at V and 5 bases at J; junction bases unmatched: 10. Germline CDR1 KGHSH, CDR2 LQKENI. This CDR3 has 15 amino acids. The CDR3 coding sequence is TGTGCCAGCTCAAGGGGACAGGGAAGATCCCACGAGCAGTACGTC. It yields the protein CASSRGQGRSHEQYV.

The chain uses TRBV13 and TRBJ1-1; D is ambiguous. The V and J ends lost 3 bases and 7 bases respectively, with 9 bases between them. The CDR3 has 12 residues. CDR1 PRHDT and CDR2 FYEKMQ come from the germline V gene (reference sequence). This CDR3 is CASSLMVGEAFF. The DNA of the CDR3 is TGTGCCAGCAGCTTGATGGTGGGTGAAGCTTTCTTT.

The chain couples TRBV9 to TRBJ2-1; D not certain. Deletions cut 0 bases from V and 4 bases from J, with 5 bases between. Germline V gene lookup returns CDR1 SGDLS and CDR2 YYNGEE. CDR3 length: 13 residues. The CDR3 region has the DNA TGTGCCAGCAGCGTAGACTGGTACAATGAGCAGTTCTTC. Residues: CASSVDWYNEQFF. The whole variable domain, filled in from reference TRBV9 and TRBJ2-1, reads DSGVTQTPKHLITATGQRVTLRCSPRSGDLSVYWYQQSLDQGLQFLIQYYNGEERAKGNILERFSAQQFPDLHSELNLSSLELGDSALYFCASSVDWYNEQFFGPGTRLTVL.

This sequence joins TRBV9 and TRBJ1-3; no reliable D call. The germline CDR1 and CDR2 sequences are SGDLS and YYNGEE. This CDR3 is 15 amino acids long. Deletions cut 3 bases from V and 0 bases from J, with 10 bases between. CDR3 bases: TGTGCCAGCAGCGGCCGGGCCATCTCTGGAAACACCATATATTTT. Protein product: CASSGRAISGNTIYF.

This clone was detected only once. CDR3 protein: CASSYLGEFGTPLHF. CDR3 in DNA: TGTGCCAGTTCTTATTTAGGGGAGTTTGGAACACCCCTCCACTTT. The gene calls are TRBV19 and TRBJ1-6; possible D gene TRBD1, 5 bases. Trimming took off 8 bases at V and 11 bases at J, with 22 bases between the two ends. The CDR3 runs to 15 residues. The germline V gene has CDR1 LNHDA and CDR2 SQIVND (reference sequence).

V usage is TRBV2 and J usage is TRBJ1-5, with D unresolved. This CDR3 contains 13 residues. Germline V gives CDR1 SNHLY, CDR2 FYNNEI. Trimming pared 5 bases from V and 2 bases from J, leaving 7 bases between. The CDR3 is CASSNSGNQPQHF. The CDR3 DNA reads TGTGCCAGCAGTAATTCAGGCAATCAGCCCCAGCATTTT.

The chain has TRBV2 and TRBJ1-1, with D perhaps TRBD1 (6 bases). The V end lost 6 bases, the J end lost 2 bases, and 10 bases lay between the germline ends. Germline CDR1 SNHLY, CDR2 FYNNEI. The CDR3 has 13 residues. CDR3 DNA sequence: TGTGCCAGCAGCCTACAGGGTAACACTGAAGCTTTCTTT. Protein product: CASSLQGNTEAFF.

V is TRBV2 and J is TRBJ2-1; 10 positions match TRBD2. The germline CDR1 and CDR2 sequences are SNHLY and FYNNEI. The V gene end was trimmed by 6 bases and the J gene end by 2 bases; junction bases not matched to a gene: 4. CDR3 length: 15 residues. The CDR3 loop is CASRGSGGAYNEQFF. CDR3 DNA: TGTGCCAGCAGGGGGAGCGGGGGGGCCTACAATGAGCAGTTCTTC.

The chain carries TRBV7-9 and TRBJ1-4; weak D call: TRBD1 (5 bases). There are 16 residues in the CDR3. CDR1 is SEHNR, CDR2 FQNEAQ, per germline (reference sequence). The ends were cut back, 1 base at V and 1 base at J, with 10 bases in the middle. CDR3 protein: CASSLGPRGTNEKLFF. CDR3 coding DNA: TGTGCCAGCAGCTTAGGACCTAGGGGAACTAATGAAAAACTGTTTTTT.

The table lists this clone with a few counts. Other DNA sequences in the same sample also yield this CDR3. This chain uses TRBV5-1 with TRBJ2-2, with D unresolved. This CDR3 contains 16 residues. Looked up from germline, CDR1 is SGHRS and CDR2 is YFSETQ. The V end lost 3 bases, the J end lost 0 bases, and 12 bases lay between the germline ends. The chain's CDR3 is CASSSGAAANTGELFF. CDR3 DNA sequence: TGCGCCAGCAGCTCTGGCGCGGCCGCGAACACCGGGGAGCTGTTTTTT.

This clone occurred a few times. The chain carries TRBV19 and TRBJ2-2; tentative D call: TRBD2 (5 bases). Per the germline V gene, CDR1 is LNHDA and CDR2 is SQIVND (reference sequence). This CDR3 region has 13 residues. V dropped 1 base and J dropped 6 bases, with 6 bases sitting between them. CDR3 coding DNA: TGTGCCAGTAGTATAGCCGGGGCCGGGGAGCTGTTTTTT. Translation: CASSIAGAGELFF.

The rearrangement uses TRBV7-9 and TRBJ2-2; TRBD1 aligns across 7 bases. Germline V gene lookup returns CDR1 SEHNR and CDR2 FQNEAQ (reference sequence). V dropped 1 base and J dropped 6; count of bases not matched to a gene: 8. The CDR3 runs to 16 residues. Here the CDR3 reads CASSLGTGVGAGELFF. DNA for the CDR3: TGTGCCAGCAGCTTAGGCACAGGGGTTGGAGCCGGGGAGCTGTTTTTT.

The J gene is TRBJ1-2, the V gene TRBV5-1; D may be TRBD1 (6 bases). CDR3 length: 15 residues. Germline lookup yields CDR1 SGHRS and CDR2 YFSETQ. Trimming removed 0 bases from V and 7 bases from J, with 16 bases in between. The CDR3 here is CASSLVGRGEVGYTF. For the CDR3, the DNA is TGCGCCAGCAGCTTGGTCGGCAGGGGAGAGGTTGGCTACACCTTC.

The chain links TRBV7-9 to TRBJ2-7, with TRBD1 matching over 10 bases. J was trimmed by 5 bases and V by 5 bases; bases with no gene match: 6. From germline, CDR1 is SEHNR and CDR2 FQNEAQ (reference sequence). The CDR3 runs to 14 residues. CDR3 sequence: CASSTWDRGNEQYF. The CDR3 DNA is TGTGCCAGCAGCACCTGGGACAGGGGAAACGAGCAGTACTTC.

The chain has TRBV30 and TRBJ2-6; D is perhaps TRBD1 or TRBD2 (7 bases each). V dropped 0 bases and J dropped 2 bases, with 11 bases sitting between them. The CDR3 sequence is 16 residues long. Germline CDR1 is GTSNPN and CDR2 is SVGIG (reference sequence). The CDR3 DNA sequence: TGTGCCTGGAGTGTCAGGGGGGGACCTGGGGCCAACGTCCTGACTTTC. Amino acid sequence: CAWSVRGGPGANVLTF.

The V gene is TRBV27, the J gene TRBJ2-3; D might be TRBD2 (7 bases). Trimming removed 7 bases at V and 3 bases at J, with 17 bases between. The germline V gene encodes CDR1 MNHEY and CDR2 SMNVEV (reference sequence). This CDR3 is 15 amino acids long. CDR3: CASTQRGGVTDTQYF. The CDR3 nucleotides are TGTGCCAGCACCCAAAGGGGGGGGGTGACAGATACGCAGTATTTT.

In this sample, this clone turned up a few times. This chain connects TRBV19 to TRBJ1-3; D call uncertain. CDR3 length equals 13 residues. CDR1 LNHDA and CDR2 SQIVND come from the germline V gene (reference sequence). Between the trimmed V and J ends, which lost 5 bases and 7 bases, there was a span of 12 bases. CDR3: CASSESPRNTIYF. In DNA form, the CDR3 reads TGTGCCAGTAGTGAATCTCCGAGGAACACCATATATTTT.

This clone was counted between two and nine times. The V and J genes are TRBV6-1 and TRBJ2-5; D uncertain. Germline CDR1 MNHNS, CDR2 SASEGT. The CDR3 totals 12 residues. Trimming stripped 10 bases from V and 5 bases from J, with 14 bases between. CDR3 in amino acids: CATSRFRETQYF. The CDR3 DNA reads TGTGCCACCTCTAGGTTCAGGGAGACCCAGTACTTC.

This clone was counted once. V and J are TRBV5-6 and TRBJ1-2; D is perhaps TRBD1 (5 bases). Looked up from germline, CDR1 is SGHDT and CDR2 is YYEEEE. The CDR3 has 13 amino acids. Deletions cut 3 bases from V and 4 bases from J, with 10 bases between. The CDR3 DNA reads TGTGCCAGCAGCTCGGGACTTTCCTATGGCTACACCTTC. Its translation is CASSSGLSYGYTF.

The chain has TRBV5-6 and TRBJ1-5; D is undetermined. CDR3 length equals 14 residues. V shed 0 bases and J shed 4 bases, with 8 bases lying between them. Germline CDR1 and CDR2: SGHDT and YYEEEE. The CDR3 reads CASSLEGINQPQHF. The DNA for the CDR3 is TGTGCCAGCAGCTTGGAAGGGATTAATCAGCCCCAGCATTTT.

This chain joins TRBV7-2 and TRBJ2-3, with D maybe TRBD1 (6 bases). Germline assignment: CDR1 SGHTA and CDR2 FQGNSA. The CDR3 sequence is 12 residues long. Trimming cost V 5 bases and J 10 bases, with 13 bases left between them. CDR3 bases: TGTGCCAGCAGCCTCTACAGGGAACCGCAGTATTTT. Its translation is CASSLYREPQYF.